The 18 T cell receptor beta chains listed next were all sequenced from one sample in a study of T cell responses to AZD1222 COVID-19 vaccine listed by TCRdb under 2021. The protocol used for the library was the immunoSEQ multiplex PCR assay. TCRdb retrieved this table from immuneACCESS and kept in-frame rearrangements only. Not all clones are present; in checked studies, unresolved V genes account for under half, and no reason is known for the remainder. For this sample there are some 130,000 clones; approximately 85% appear just once. The ten largest clones capture 7.6% of the sample. What the time point label conveys for this sample: baseline before first vaccination. The sequencing here drew on peripheral blood, taken on day 0 of AZD1222 vaccination. Receptors originate from an adult in good health.

This sequence joins TRBV6-5 and TRBJ1-1, with D perhaps TRBD1 (6 bases). The CDR3 runs to 15 residues. Per germline, CDR1 MNHEY and CDR2 SVGAGI. V lost 6 bases and J lost 4, with 18 bases in between. CDR3 coding DNA: TGTGCCAGCAGCCCCCGCCAGGGGCGCATCACTGAAGCTTTCTTT. Its translation is CASSPRQGRITEAFF.

The chain uses TRBV5-1 and TRBJ1-5; TRBD1 aligns across 7 bases. The germline gives CDR1 SGHRS, CDR2 YFSETQ. The CDR3 totals 15 residues. Trimming took 4 bases from V and 3 from J; bases not matched to a gene: 7. CDR3 DNA sequence: TGCGCCAGCAGCGAGGGGACAGCCTACAATCAGCCCCAGCATTTT. Its translation: CASSEGTAYNQPQHF.

This sequence joins TRBV29-1 and TRBJ1-5; no reliable D call. The CDR3 length is 13 residues. From germline, CDR1 is SQVTM and CDR2 ANQGSEA. V lost 1 base and J 6 bases, leaving 10 bases between the germline ends. CDR3 coding DNA: TGCAGCGTTGAAGGTCGCGGAGGTCAGCCCCAGCATTTT. Protein sequence: CSVEGRGGQPQHF.

V is TRBV7-9 and J is TRBJ2-1; TRBD2 is a possible D gene (6 bases). CDR3 length equals 15 residues. Trimming took 4 bases from V and 9 from J, leaving 19 bases between them. CDR1 is SEHNR, CDR2 FQNEAQ, per germline (reference sequence). The CDR3 region is CASSYRDLARGEQFF. For the CDR3, the DNA is TGTGCCAGCAGCTACCGGGACTTAGCACGGGGTGAGCAGTTCTTC.

The V and J genes are TRBV19 and TRBJ2-2; no firm D call. The CDR3 runs 15 residues. The germline CDR1 and CDR2 sequences are LNHDA and SQIVND (reference sequence). Trimming shortened V by 3 bases and J by 5 bases, and 13 bases separated the two germline ends. The CDR3 protein is CASSIRAALTGELFF. Here the CDR3 DNA reads TGTGCCAGTAGTATTAGGGCAGCCCTGACCGGGGAGCTGTTTTTT.

This clone occurred a few times. The genes are TRBV10-1 and TRBJ1-3; the D is unclear. Germline V gene data show CDR1 as WNHNN and CDR2 as SYGVQD (reference sequence). The CDR3 totals 16 residues. Trimming stripped 0 bases from V and 0 bases from J, with 9 bases between. The CDR3 DNA follows: TGCGCCAGCAGTGAGTCAGAGCTTCTCTCTGGAAACACCATATATTTT. Translated: CASSESELLSGNTIYF.

The chain is built from TRBV9 and TRBJ2-3, with 7 nucleotides matching TRBD2. V lost 0 bases and J lost 1; bases outside the gene matches: 5. Germline V gene data show CDR1 as SGDLS and CDR2 as YYNGEE. CDR3 length equals 16 residues. The CDR3 loop is CASSVAGLAGTDTQYF. The CDR3 DNA reads as TGTGCCAGCAGCGTAGCCGGGCTAGCGGGCACAGATACGCAGTATTTT.

V is TRBV6-6 and J is TRBJ2-7, with 10 bases matching TRBD2. This CDR3 is 16 amino acids long. V shed 3 bases and J 2 bases; nucleotides not matched to a gene: 7. Per the germline V gene, CDR1 is MNHNY and CDR2 is SVGAGI (reference sequence). This chain's CDR3 is CASSYSSGRSTYEQYF. The CDR3, as DNA: TGTGCCAGCAGTTATAGTAGCGGGAGGTCGACCTACGAGCAGTACTTC.

The chain joins TRBV6-6 to TRBJ1-6; no clear D gene. V lost 5 bases and J lost 7, with 12 bases in between. CDR1 is MNHNY, CDR2 SVGAGI, per germline (reference sequence). The CDR3 totals 14 residues. The CDR3 sequence is CASSTATGNSPLHF. Here the CDR3 DNA reads TGTGCCAGCAGTACTGCGACGGGGAATTCACCCCTCCACTTT.

The rearrangement joins TRBV5-1 to TRBJ2-7; no definite D call. The CDR3 has 16 residues. Germline assignment: CDR1 SGHRS and CDR2 YFSETQ. V was cut by 0 bases and J by 1 base, with 14 bases left in between. DNA for the CDR3: TGCGCCAGCAGCTTGGGGGTCGGTAGAAGGTCCTACGAGCAGTACTTC. Its protein is CASSLGVGRRSYEQYF.

The chain carries TRBV10-3 and TRBJ1-5; the D is unclear. The CDR3 consists of 14 residues. The V and J ends lost 7 bases and 5 bases respectively, with 15 bases between them. CDR1 is ENHRY, CDR2 SYGVKD, per germline. CDR3 sequence (DNA): TGTGCCATCAAGAGTGGGCAGGCGGATCAGCCCCAGCATTTT. Translating gives CAIKSGQADQPQHF.

The genes are TRBV27 and TRBJ2-7, with D possibly being TRBD1 or TRBD2 (5 bases each). Germline V gene sequence: CDR1 MNHEY, CDR2 SMNVEV (reference sequence). This CDR3 has 17 amino acids. Trimming removed 6 bases at V and 3 bases at J, with 24 bases between. CDR3 bases: TGTGCCAGCAGCTTTAATCAGGGCCTTGGGAGCGGCTACGAGCAGTACTTC. Encoded protein: CASSFNQGLGSGYEQYF.

This rearrangement joins TRBV11-2 to TRBJ2-7; maybe TRBD2 (5 bases). The V end was cut by 1 base, the J end by 2 bases, with 9 bases between. Germline CDR1 reads SGHAT; CDR2 reads FQNNGV. This CDR3 is 14 amino acids long. The CDR3 loop reads CASSLAGETYEQYF. The CDR3 nucleotides are TGTGCCAGCAGCTTAGCTGGGGAGACCTACGAGCAGTACTTC. Based on the CDR3 plus reference TRBV11-2 and TRBJ2-7, the full variable domain is EAGVAQSPRYKIIEKRQSVAFWCNPISGHATLYWYQQILGQGPKLLIQFQNNGVVDDSQLPKDRFSAERLKGVDSTLKIQPAKLEDSAVYLCASSLAGETYEQYFGPGTRLTVT.

This sequence joins TRBV25-1 and TRBJ1-1, with D uncertain. CDR1 MGHDK and CDR2 SYGVNS come from the germline V gene. The CDR3 runs 14 residues. V lost 5 bases, J lost 7 bases, and 17 bases lay in between. The CDR3 DNA reads TGTGCCAGCAGTTCCCGCGGCAGGTCTAATGAAGCTTTCTTT. The encoded protein is CASSSRGRSNEAFF.

The genes are TRBV5-1 and TRBJ2-5, with 10 bases matching TRBD2. V lost 4 bases and J lost 1; bases outside the gene matches: 7. The CDR3 sequence is 16 residues long. The V gene's germline CDR1 is SGHRS and CDR2 YFSETQ. The CDR3 DNA sequence: TGCGCCAGCAGCCCCGGACTAGCGGAACTCCAAGAGACCCAGTACTTC. It encodes CASSPGLAELQETQYF.

The V call is TRBV7-9, the J call TRBJ2-5; 8 positions agree with TRBD2. CDR1 SEHNR and CDR2 FQNEAQ come from the germline V gene (reference sequence). V shed 5 bases, J shed 5 bases, and the junction held 13 bases outside the gene matches. The CDR3 loop spans 16 amino acids. The CDR3 loop is CASSPAGGSGKETQYF. The CDR3 region has the DNA TGTGCCAGCAGCCCCGCCGGGGGTAGCGGGAAGGAGACCCAGTACTTC.

This chain connects TRBV10-2 to TRBJ1-5; possibly TRBD1 for D (6 bases). Germline CDR1 reads WSHSY; CDR2 reads SAAADI. CDR3 size: 14 residues. Deletions cut 6 bases from V and 9 bases from J, with 18 bases between. The DNA of the CDR3 is TGCGCCAGCAGCTCCGACAGGTTCTTGGTGCCCCAGCATTTT. This encodes CASSSDRFLVPQHF.

The rearrangement links TRBV5-1 to TRBJ1-5; D unresolved. Deletions cut 0 bases from V and 6 bases from J, with 13 bases between. The CDR3 totals 15 residues. CDR1 is SGHRS and CDR2 is YFSETQ in the germline V gene. CDR3 sequence reads: CASSLAGQPPQPQHF. The CDR3 coding sequence is TGCGCCAGCAGCTTGGCCGGCCAGCCTCCTCAGCCCCAGCATTTT.